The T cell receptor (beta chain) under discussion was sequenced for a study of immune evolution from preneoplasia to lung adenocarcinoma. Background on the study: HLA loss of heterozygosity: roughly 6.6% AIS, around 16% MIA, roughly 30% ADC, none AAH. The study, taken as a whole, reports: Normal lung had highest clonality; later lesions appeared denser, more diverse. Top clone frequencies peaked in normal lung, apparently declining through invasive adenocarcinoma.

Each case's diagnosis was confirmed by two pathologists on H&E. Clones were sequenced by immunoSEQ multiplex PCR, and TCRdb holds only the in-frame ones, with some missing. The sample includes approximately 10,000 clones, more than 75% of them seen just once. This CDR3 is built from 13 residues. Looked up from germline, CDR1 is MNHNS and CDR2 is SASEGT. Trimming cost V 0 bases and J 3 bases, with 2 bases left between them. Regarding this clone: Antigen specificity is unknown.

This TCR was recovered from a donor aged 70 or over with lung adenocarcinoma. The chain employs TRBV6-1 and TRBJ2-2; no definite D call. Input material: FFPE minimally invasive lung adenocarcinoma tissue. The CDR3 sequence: CASSEADTGELFF. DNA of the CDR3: TGTGCCAGCAGTGAAGCAGACACCGGGGAGCTGTTTTTT.